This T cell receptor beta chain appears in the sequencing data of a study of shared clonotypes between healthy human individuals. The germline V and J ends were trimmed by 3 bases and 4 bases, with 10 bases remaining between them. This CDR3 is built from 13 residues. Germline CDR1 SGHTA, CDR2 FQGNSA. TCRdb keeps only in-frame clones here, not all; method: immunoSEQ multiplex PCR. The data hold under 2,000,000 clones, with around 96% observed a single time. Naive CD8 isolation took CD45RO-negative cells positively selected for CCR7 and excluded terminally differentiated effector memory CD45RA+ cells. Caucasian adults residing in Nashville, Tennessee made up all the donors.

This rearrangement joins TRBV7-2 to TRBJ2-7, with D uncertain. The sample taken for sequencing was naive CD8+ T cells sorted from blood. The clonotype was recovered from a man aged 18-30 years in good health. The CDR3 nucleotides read TGTGCCAGCAGCTTGGGGTATCAGTACGAGCAGTACTTC. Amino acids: CASSLGYQYEQYF.